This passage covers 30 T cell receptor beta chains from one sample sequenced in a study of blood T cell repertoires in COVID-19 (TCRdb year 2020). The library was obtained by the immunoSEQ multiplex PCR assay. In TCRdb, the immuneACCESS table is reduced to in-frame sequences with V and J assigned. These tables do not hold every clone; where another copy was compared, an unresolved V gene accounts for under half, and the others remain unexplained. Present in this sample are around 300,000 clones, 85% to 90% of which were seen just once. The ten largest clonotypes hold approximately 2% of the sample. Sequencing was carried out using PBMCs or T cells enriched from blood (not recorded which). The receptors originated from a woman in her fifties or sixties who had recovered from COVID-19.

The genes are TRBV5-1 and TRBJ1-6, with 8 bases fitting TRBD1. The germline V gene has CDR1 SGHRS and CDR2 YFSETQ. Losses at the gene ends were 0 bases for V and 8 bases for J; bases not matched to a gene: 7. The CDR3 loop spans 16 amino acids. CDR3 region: CASSLAPGQDHSPLHF. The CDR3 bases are TGCGCCAGCAGCTTGGCCCCGGGACAGGATCATTCACCCCTCCACTTT.

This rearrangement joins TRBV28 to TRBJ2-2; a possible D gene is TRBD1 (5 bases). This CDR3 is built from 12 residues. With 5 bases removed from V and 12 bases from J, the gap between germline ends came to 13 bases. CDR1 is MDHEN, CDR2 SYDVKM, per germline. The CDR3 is CASSTGPQKLFF. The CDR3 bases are TGTGCCAGCAGTACAGGACCCCAGAAGCTGTTTTTT.

The CDR3 sequence is CASSVGQGQQYF. CDR3 nucleotides: TGTGCCAGCAGTGTCGGACAGGGGCAGCAGTACTTC. The chain links TRBV2 to TRBJ2-7; 9 nucleotides line up with TRBD1. V was clipped by 4 bases and J by 8 bases; unmatched bases: 3. CDR3 length: 12 amino acids. Germline CDR1 is SNHLY and CDR2 is FYNNEI. The full variable domain, rest sourced from reference TRBV2 and TRBJ2-7, is EPEVTQTPSHQVTQMGQEVILRCVPISNHLYFYWYRQILGQKVEFLVSFYNNEISEKSEIFDDQFSVERPDGSNFTLKIRSTKLEDSAMYFCASSVGQGQQYFGPGTRLTVT.

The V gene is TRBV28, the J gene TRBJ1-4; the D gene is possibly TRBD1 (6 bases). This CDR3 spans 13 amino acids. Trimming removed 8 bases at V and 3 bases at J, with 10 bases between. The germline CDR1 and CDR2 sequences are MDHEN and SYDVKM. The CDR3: CASQGLPNEKLFF. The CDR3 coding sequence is TGTGCCAGCCAGGGGTTACCTAATGAAAAACTGTTTTTT.

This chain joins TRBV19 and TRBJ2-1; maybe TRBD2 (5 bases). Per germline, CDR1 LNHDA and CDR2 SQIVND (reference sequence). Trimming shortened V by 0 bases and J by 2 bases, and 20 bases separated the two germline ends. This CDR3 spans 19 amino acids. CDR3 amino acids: CASSIDLSETGSAYNEQFF. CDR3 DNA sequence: TGTGCCAGTAGTATAGATTTGAGCGAAACGGGAAGCGCCTACAATGAGCAGTTCTTC. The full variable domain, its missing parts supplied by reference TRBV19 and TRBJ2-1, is DGGITQSPKYLFRKEGQNVTLSCEQNLNHDAMYWYRQDPGQGLRLIYYSQIVNDFQKGDIAEGYSVSREKKESFPLTVTSAQKNPTAFYLCASSIDLSETGSAYNEQFFGPGTRLTVL.

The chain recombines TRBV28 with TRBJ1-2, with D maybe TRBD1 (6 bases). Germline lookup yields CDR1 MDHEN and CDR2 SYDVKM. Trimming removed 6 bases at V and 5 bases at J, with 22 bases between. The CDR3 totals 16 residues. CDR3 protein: CASRPTGNAPRYGYTF. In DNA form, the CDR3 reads TGTGCCAGCAGACCCACAGGGAACGCACCCCGGTATGGCTACACCTTC.

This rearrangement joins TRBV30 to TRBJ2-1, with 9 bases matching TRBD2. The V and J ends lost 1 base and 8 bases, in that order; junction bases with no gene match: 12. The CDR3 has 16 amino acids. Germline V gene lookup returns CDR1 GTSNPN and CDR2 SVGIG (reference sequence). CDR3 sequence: CAWSAQLRGGPDEQFF. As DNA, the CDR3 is TGTGCCTGGAGTGCCCAGCTGCGGGGGGGCCCTGATGAGCAGTTCTTC.

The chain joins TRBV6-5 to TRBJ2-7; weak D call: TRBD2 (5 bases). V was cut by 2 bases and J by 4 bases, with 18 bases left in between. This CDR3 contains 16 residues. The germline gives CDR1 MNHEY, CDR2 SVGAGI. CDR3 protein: CASSYRIGVLGYEQYF. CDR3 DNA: TGTGCCAGCAGTTACAGGATCGGGGTTTTGGGGTACGAGCAGTACTTC.

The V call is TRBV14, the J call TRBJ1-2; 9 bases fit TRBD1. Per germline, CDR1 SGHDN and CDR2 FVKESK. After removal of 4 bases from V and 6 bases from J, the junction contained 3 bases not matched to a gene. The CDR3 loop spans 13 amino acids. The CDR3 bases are TGTGCCAGCAGCCGAGGACAGGGGAATGGCTACACCTTC. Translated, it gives CASSRGQGNGYTF.

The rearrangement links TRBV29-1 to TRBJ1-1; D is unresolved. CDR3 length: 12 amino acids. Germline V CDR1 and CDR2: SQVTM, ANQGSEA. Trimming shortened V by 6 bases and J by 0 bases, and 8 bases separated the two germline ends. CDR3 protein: CSVETVNTEAFF. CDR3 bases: TGCAGCGTCGAAACGGTGAACACTGAAGCTTTCTTT.

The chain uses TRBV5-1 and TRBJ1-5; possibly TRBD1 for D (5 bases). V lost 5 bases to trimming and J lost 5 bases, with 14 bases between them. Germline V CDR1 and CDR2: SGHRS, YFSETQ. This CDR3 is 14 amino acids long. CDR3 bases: TGCGCCAGCAGTTCTCGGGGACTCGATCAGCCCCAGCATTTT. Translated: CASSSRGLDQPQHF.

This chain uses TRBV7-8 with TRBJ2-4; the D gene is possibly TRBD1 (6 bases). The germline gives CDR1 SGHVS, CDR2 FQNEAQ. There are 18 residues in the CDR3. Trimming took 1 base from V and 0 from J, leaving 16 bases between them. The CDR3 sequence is CASSLEVESRGAKNIQYF. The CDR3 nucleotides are TGTGCCAGCAGCTTAGAGGTCGAATCCAGGGGAGCCAAAAACATTCAGTACTTC.

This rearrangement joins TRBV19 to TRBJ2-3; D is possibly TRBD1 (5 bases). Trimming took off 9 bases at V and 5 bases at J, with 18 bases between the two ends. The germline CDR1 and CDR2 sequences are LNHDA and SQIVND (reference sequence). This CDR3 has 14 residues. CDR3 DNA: TGTGCCAGCTCACAGGATCTTCGTTTAGATACGCAGTATTTT. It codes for CASSQDLRLDTQYF.

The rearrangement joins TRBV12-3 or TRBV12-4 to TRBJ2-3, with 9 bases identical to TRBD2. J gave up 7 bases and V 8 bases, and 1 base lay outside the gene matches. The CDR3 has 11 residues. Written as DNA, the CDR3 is TGTGCCAGCGGGACTAGCCATACGCAGTATTTT. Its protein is CASGTSHTQYF.

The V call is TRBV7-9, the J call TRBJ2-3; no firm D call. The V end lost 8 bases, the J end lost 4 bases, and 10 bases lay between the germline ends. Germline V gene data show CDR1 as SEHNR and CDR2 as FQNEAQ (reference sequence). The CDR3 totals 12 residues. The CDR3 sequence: CASQTSADTQYF. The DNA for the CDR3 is TGTGCCAGCCAAACTTCTGCAGATACGCAGTATTTT.

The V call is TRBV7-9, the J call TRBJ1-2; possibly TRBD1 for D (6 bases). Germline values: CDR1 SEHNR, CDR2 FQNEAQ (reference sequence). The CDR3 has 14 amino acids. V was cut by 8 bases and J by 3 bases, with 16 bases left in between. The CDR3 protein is CASPMKGEDYGYTF. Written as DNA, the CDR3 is TGTGCCAGCCCCATGAAGGGGGAAGACTATGGCTACACCTTC. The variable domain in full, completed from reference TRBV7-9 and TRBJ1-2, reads DTGVSQNPRHKITKRGQNVTFRCDPISEHNRLYWYRQTLGQGPEFLTYFQNEAQLEKSRLLSDRFSAERPKGSFSTLEIQRTEQGDSAMYLCASPMKGEDYGYTFGSGTRLTVV.

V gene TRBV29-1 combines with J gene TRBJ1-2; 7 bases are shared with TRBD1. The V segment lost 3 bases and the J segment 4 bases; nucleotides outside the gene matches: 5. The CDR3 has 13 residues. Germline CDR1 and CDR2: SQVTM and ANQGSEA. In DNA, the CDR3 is TGCAGCGTTGAGCAGGGGGAAATCTATGGCTACACCTTC. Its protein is CSVEQGEIYGYTF.

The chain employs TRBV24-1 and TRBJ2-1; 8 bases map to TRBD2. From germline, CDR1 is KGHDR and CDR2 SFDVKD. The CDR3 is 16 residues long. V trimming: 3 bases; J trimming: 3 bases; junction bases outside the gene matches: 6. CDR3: CATSDPLAGYYNEQFF. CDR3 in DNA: TGTGCCACCAGTGATCCTTTAGCGGGATACTACAATGAGCAGTTCTTC.

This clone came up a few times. The CDR3 reads CASSVYGDLDYGYTF. The CDR3 bases are TGTGCCAGCAGCGTTTACGGGGATTTGGACTATGGCTACACCTTC. J is TRBJ1-2 and V is TRBV9, with D unresolved. The CDR3 is 15 residues long. Between the trimmed V and J ends, which lost 2 bases and 3 bases, there was a span of 14 bases. CDR1 is SGDLS and CDR2 is YYNGEE in the germline V gene.

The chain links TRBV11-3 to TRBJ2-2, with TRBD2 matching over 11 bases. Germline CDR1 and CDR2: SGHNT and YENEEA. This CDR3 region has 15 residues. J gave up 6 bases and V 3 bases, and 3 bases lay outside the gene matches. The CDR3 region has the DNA TGTGCCAGCAGCTTCCTAGCGGGGGGCTCCGGGGAGCTGTTTTTT. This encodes CASSFLAGGSGELFF.

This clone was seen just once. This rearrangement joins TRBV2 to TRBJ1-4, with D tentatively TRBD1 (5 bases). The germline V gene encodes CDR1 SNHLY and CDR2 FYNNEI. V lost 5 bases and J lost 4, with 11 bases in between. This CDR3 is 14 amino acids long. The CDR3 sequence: CASSPRQGNEKLFF. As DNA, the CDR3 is TGTGCCAGCAGTCCGCGGCAGGGTAATGAAAAACTGTTTTTT.

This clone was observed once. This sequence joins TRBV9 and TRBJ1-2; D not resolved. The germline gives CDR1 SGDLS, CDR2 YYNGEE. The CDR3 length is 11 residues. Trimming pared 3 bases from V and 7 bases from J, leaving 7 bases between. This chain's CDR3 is CASSGTRGYTF. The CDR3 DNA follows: TGTGCCAGCAGCGGGACTCGTGGCTACACCTTC.

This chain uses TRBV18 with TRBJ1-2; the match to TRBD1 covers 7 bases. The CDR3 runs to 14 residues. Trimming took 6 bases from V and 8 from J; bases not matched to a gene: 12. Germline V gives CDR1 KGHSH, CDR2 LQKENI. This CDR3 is CASSPGTAVWGYTF. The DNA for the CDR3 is TGTGCCAGCTCGCCCGGGACAGCAGTTTGGGGCTACACCTTC.

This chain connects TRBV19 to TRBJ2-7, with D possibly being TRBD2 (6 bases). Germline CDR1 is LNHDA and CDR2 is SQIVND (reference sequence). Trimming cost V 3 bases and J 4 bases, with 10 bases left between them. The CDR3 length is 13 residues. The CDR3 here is CASSIRLAYEQYF. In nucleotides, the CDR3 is TGTGCCAGTAGTATCCGGCTAGCGTACGAGCAGTACTTC.

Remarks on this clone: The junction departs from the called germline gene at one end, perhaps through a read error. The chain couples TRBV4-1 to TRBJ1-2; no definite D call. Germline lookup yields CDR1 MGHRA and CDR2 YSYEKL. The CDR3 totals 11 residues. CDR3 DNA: TGCGCCAGCAGCCAAGGTGTAGTCAAGCGCTTC. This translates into CASSQGVVKRF.

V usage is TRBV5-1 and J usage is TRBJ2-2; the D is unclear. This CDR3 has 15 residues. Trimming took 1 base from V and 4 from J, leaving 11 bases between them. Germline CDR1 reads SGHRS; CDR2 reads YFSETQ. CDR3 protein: CASSLPALSTGELFF. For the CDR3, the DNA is TGCGCCAGCAGCTTGCCTGCGTTGAGCACCGGGGAGCTGTTTTTT.

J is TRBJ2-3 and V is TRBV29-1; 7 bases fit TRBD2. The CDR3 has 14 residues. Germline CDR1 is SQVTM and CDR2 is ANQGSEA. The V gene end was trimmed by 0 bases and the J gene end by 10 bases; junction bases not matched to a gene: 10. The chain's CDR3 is CSVEDPGRTSAQYF. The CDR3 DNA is TGCAGCGTTGAAGATCCCGGGAGGACCTCAGCGCAGTATTTT.

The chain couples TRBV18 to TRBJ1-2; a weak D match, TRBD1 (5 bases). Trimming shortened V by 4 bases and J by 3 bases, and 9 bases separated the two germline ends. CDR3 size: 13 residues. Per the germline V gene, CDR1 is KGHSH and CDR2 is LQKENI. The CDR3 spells CASSQGIYYGYTF. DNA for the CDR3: TGTGCCAGCTCACAGGGGATTTACTATGGCTACACCTTC.

The CDR3 region is CASSEGTDIEKLFF. DNA of the CDR3: TGTGCCAGCAGTGAAGGGACAGACATTGAAAAACTGTTTTTT. The chain couples TRBV6-1 to TRBJ1-4, with D possibly matching TRBD1 (6 bases). Looked up from germline, CDR1 is MNHNS and CDR2 is SASEGT. The CDR3 totals 14 residues. Trimming took off 1 base at V and 7 bases at J, with 10 bases between the two ends.

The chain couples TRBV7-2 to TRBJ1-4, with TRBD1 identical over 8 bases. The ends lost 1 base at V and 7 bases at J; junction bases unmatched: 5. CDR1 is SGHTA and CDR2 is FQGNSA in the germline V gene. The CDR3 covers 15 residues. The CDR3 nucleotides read TGTGCCAGCAGCTTAGAAGTCGGGACAGGTGAAAAACTGTTTTTT. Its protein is CASSLEVGTGEKLFF.